One T cell receptor beta chain is described in this entry. The antigen this receptor binds is unknown. No much larger clone exists at a distance of one base, and base qualities are not known. TCRbeta CDR3 regions were amplified from genomic DNA using the immunoSEQ Assay, a bias-controlled multiplex PCR. In the original analysis: The number of nucleated cells in each sample was estimated by amplification of reference gene primers within the assay. To quantify the absolute abundance of each unique TCRbeta CDR3 rearrangement, sequence reads were collapsed and filtered. For each sample, productive Simpson clonality was calculated by taking the square root of Simpson's diversity index across productive rearrangements. This immuneACCESS table, as held by TCRdb, lists in-frame sequences with V and J called but not all clones. Of the missing ones, under half trace to an unresolved V gene in checked studies; the others have no known cause. The V and J calls and clone size are taken from that table; D and trimming were inferred from the DNA. This sample lists more than 95,000 clones; under 90% were detected once. 30% to 45% of the sample rests with the top ten.

This sample is part of a study of blood T cell repertoires in COVID-19 (dated by TCRdb to about 2020). The study in broad terms: Collaborator samples came from the United States, Italy and Spain and covered acute and convalescent phases of COVID-19. Where HLA class I and class II types were available, the types were taken from metadata supplied by the sample provider, not from assay-based typing. Samples came from the ongoing ImmuneRACE study (first 160 participants) plus 1,254 subjects from 6 global collaborators. The material from the prospective study consisted of cDNA or gDNA derived from T cells, B-cell-depleted T cells, or PBMCs. A freely available public database, intended as a resource for researchers studying the immune response to SARS-CoV-2, is where the repertoires were released. The dataset comprised deeply sampled blood TCRbeta repertoires from subjects exposed to, actively infected with, or recovered from COVID-19. Nearly every sample came with metadata listing a de-identified subject ID, COVID-19 status, age in years and sex. What the authors observed across the whole study: Clinical and demographic metadata were provided uncurated, with the amount varying by source and participant.

Whole blood was collected in K2EDTA tubes by collaborating institutions according to the institutions' own protocols. For TCRbeta analysis, collaborator samples were shipped as frozen whole blood, as isolated PBMCs, or as DNA extracted from either sample type. CDR1 and CDR2 are drawn from the germline V gene: SNHLY, FYNNEI. V is trimmed back by 5 bases and J by 6 bases, and the junction contains 7 bases that no gene match accounts for. Spanning cysteine to phenylalanine, the CDR3 consists of 15 amino acids. Just the 45-base CDR3 DNA is kept, in frame starting at base 1. The TCR sequence derives from a man older than 75 with acute or convalescent COVID-19. The sample was peripheral blood. Recombination connected TRBV2 to TRBJ2-1, and 10 junction bases match TRBD1. The DNA sequence is TGTGCCAGCAGTAAAGGACAGGGGGGGTCCAATGAGCAGTTCTTC. It is translated as CASSKGQGGSNEQFF. The reference TRBV2 and TRBJ2-1 proteins fill in what lies around the CDR3, so the full variable domain reads EPEVTQTPSHQVTQMGQEVILRCVPISNHLYFYWYRQILGQKVEFLVSFYNNEISEKSEIFDDQFSVERPDGSNFTLKIRSTKLEDSAMYFCASSKGQGGSNEQFFGPGTRLTVL.